These 24 T cell receptor beta chains were all obtained from the same sample, sequenced in a study of blood T cell repertoires in COVID-19. Assay used: immunoSEQ multiplex PCR; TCRdb lists only in-frame clones, some missing. The data show tens of thousands of clones, with around 83% seen just once and about 18% held by the top ten. Sequenced sample: peripheral blood. Every receptor here comes from a woman aged 60-70 years with acute or convalescent COVID-19.

The J gene is TRBJ1-2, the V gene TRBV5-8, with TRBD1 identical over 7 bases. Trimming cost V 4 bases and J 0 bases; bases outside gene matches: 6. Germline V gene sequence: CDR1 SGHTS, CDR2 YDEGEE. The CDR3 has 15 amino acids. The CDR3 nucleotides read TGTGCCAGCAGCGCACAGGGGAACTCTAACTATGGCTACACCTTC. Translating gives CASSAQGNSNYGYTF.

This rearrangement joins TRBV6-5 to TRBJ1-6; no clear D. The V and J ends lost 5 bases and 10 bases respectively, with 15 bases between them. The CDR3 has 14 amino acids. The germline CDR1 and CDR2 sequences are MNHEY and SVGAGI. CDR3 sequence reads: CASSPDGRESPLHF. Here the CDR3 DNA reads TGTGCCAGCAGTCCGGACGGGCGGGAGTCACCCCTCCACTTT.

The rearrangement joins TRBV3-1 (or the pseudogene TRBV3-2) to TRBJ1-2; unclear D gene. CDR3 size: 13 residues. V shed 1 base and J shed 7 bases, with 10 bases lying between them. CDR1 and CDR2 (germline): LGHDT, YNNKEL (reference sequence). The CDR3 nucleotides read TGTGCCAGCAGCCAAGTCGAGGCGGGTGGCTACACCTTC. Translation: CASSQVEAGGYTF.

The chain recombines TRBV30 with TRBJ1-5; D remains ambiguous. This CDR3 contains 13 residues. Germline V lookup: CDR1 GTSNPN, CDR2 SVGIG (reference sequence). Between the trimmed V and J ends, which lost 1 base and 4 bases, there was a span of 8 bases. CDR3 residues: CAWSGGQNQPQHF. The CDR3 region has the DNA TGTGCCTGGAGTGGTGGTCAGAATCAGCCCCAGCATTTT. Drawing the rest from reference TRBV30 and TRBJ1-5, the complete variable domain is SQTIHQWPATLVQPVGSPLSLECTVEGTSNPNLYWYRQAAGRGLQLLFYSVGIGQISSEVPQNLSASRPQDRQFILSSKKLLLSDSGFYLCAWSGGQNQPQHFGDGTRLSIL.

The rearrangement uses TRBV6-5 and TRBJ1-3, with unresolved D. Trimming cost V 7 bases and J 1 base, with 8 bases left between them. Germline V lookup: CDR1 MNHEY, CDR2 SVGAGI. The CDR3 runs to 13 residues. This CDR3 reads CASISTSGNTIYF. DNA of the CDR3: TGTGCCAGCATAAGCACTTCTGGAAACACCATATATTTT.

The chain recombines TRBV6-4 with TRBJ2-2; 10 nucleotides agree with TRBD2. The CDR3 is 18 amino acids. Germline CDR1 MRHNA, CDR2 SNTAGT. The J segment lost 2 bases and the V segment lost 2 bases, leaving 8 bases of the junction unmatched. CDR3 loop: CASSDGASGSVNTGELFF. In DNA form, the CDR3 reads TGTGCCAGCAGTGACGGGGCTAGCGGGAGTGTAAACACCGGGGAGCTGTTTTTT.

The chain joins TRBV18 to TRBJ1-1; 8 positions match TRBD1. V was clipped by 2 bases and J by 0 bases; unmatched bases: 2. Germline V lookup: CDR1 KGHSH, CDR2 LQKENI. This CDR3 region has 15 residues. The CDR3, as DNA: TGTGCCAGCTCACCAGCGGACAGGGTGAACACTGAAGCTTTCTTT. Amino acid sequence: CASSPADRVNTEAFF.

V gene TRBV28 combines with J gene TRBJ1-1, with D unresolved. Germline-derived CDR1 and CDR2 are MDHEN and SYDVKM. Trimming cost V 6 bases and J 1 base, with 15 bases left between them. The CDR3 has 15 residues. The CDR3 reads CASSTPGTGNTEAFF. For the CDR3, the DNA is TGTGCCAGCAGCACGCCCGGTACGGGGAACACTGAAGCTTTCTTT.

The rearrangement links TRBV11-3 to TRBJ1-4; TRBD1 agrees at 8 bases. Germline CDR1 and CDR2: SGHNT and YENEEA. The CDR3 totals 16 residues. Germline trimming cut 5 bases from V and 3 bases from J; bases unmatched to any gene: 8. The CDR3 region has the DNA TGTGCCAGCAGCAAAAGGCAGGGGGCGTCTAATGAAAAACTGTTTTTT. It encodes CASSKRQGASNEKLFF.

The chain has TRBV5-1 and TRBJ1-1, with 7 bases fitting TRBD1. The germline gives CDR1 SGHRS, CDR2 YFSETQ. Trimming at V came to 2 bases and at J to 2 bases, leaving 3 bases not matched to a gene. This CDR3 is 14 amino acids long. In nucleotides, the CDR3 is TGCGCCAGCAGCTTAGTAGGGGGCAACACTGAAGCTTTCTTT. It encodes CASSLVGGNTEAFF.

V is TRBV19 and J is TRBJ1-1; D perhaps matches TRBD1 (5 bases). V was trimmed by 6 bases and J by 1 base, leaving 15 bases between them. CDR1 is LNHDA, CDR2 SQIVND, per germline (reference sequence). The CDR3 runs 15 residues. The CDR3 here is CASRLYGGGNTEAFF. The DNA of the CDR3 is TGTGCCAGTAGGCTGTATGGGGGGGGGAACACTGAAGCTTTCTTT. Variable domain in full (rest from reference TRBV19 and TRBJ1-1): DGGITQSPKYLFRKEGQNVTLSCEQNLNHDAMYWYRQDPGQGLRLIYYSQIVNDFQKGDIAEGYSVSREKKESFPLTVTSAQKNPTAFYLCASRLYGGGNTEAFFGQGTRLTVV.

The chain recombines TRBV5-4 with TRBJ1-2, with D unresolved. The ends were cut back, 1 base at V and 3 bases at J, with 10 bases in the middle. The length of the CDR3 is 14 residues. Germline lookup yields CDR1 SGHNT and CDR2 YYREEE (reference sequence). CDR3 coding DNA: TGTGCCAGCAGCTTGATGGGAGTTGACTATGGCTACACCTTC. Protein: CASSLMGVDYGYTF. Drawing the rest from reference TRBV5-4 and TRBJ1-2, the complete variable domain is ETGVTQSPTHLIKTRGQQVTLRCSSQSGHNTVSWYQQALGQGPQFIFQYYREEENGRGNFPPRFSGLQFPNYSSELNVNALELDDSALYLCASSLMGVDYGYTFGSGTRLTVV.

This clone was seen a few times. J is TRBJ1-2 and V is TRBV4-1; unclear D gene. Germline V gene sequence: CDR1 MGHRA, CDR2 YSYEKL. V lost 4 bases, J lost 8 bases, and 20 bases lay in between. This CDR3 has 15 amino acids. CDR3 DNA sequence: TGCGCCAGCAGCCTTACATGGCCTGCCGGGGAGGGCTACACCTTC. Residues: CASSLTWPAGEGYTF.

The chain carries TRBV6-5 and TRBJ1-1; possible D gene TRBD1, 6 bases. This CDR3 comprises 14 residues. Germline V gene lookup returns CDR1 MNHEY and CDR2 SVGAGI. V was shortened by 11 bases and J by 3 bases, with 19 bases between the two germline ends. Written as DNA, the CDR3 is TGTGCCGCCCAGCTCACAGGGCTGCACACTGAAGCTTTCTTT. Translated: CAAQLTGLHTEAFF.

This chain connects TRBV27 to TRBJ2-1; 8 nucleotides line up with TRBD1. The length of the CDR3 is 13 residues. With 6 bases clipped from V and 8 bases from J, the junction kept 6 bases outside the gene matches. In germline, CDR1 is MNHEY, CDR2 SMNVEV (reference sequence). CDR3 bases: TGTGCCAGCAGCCCGGACAGGGCCCATGAGCAGTTCTTC. Translated: CASSPDRAHEQFF.

This clone occurred a few times. V usage is TRBV28 and J usage is TRBJ1-6; D remains unclear. V lost 3 bases and J 6 bases, leaving 9 bases between the germline ends. Germline CDR1 is MDHEN and CDR2 is SYDVKM. This CDR3 contains 14 residues. CDR3 in amino acids: CASSFAQPNSPLHF. The DNA of the CDR3 is TGTGCCAGCAGTTTTGCACAGCCTAATTCACCCCTCCACTTT.

V and J are TRBV30 and TRBJ1-3; 10 bases fit TRBD1. From germline, CDR1 is GTSNPN and CDR2 SVGIG (reference sequence). This CDR3 is 15 amino acids long. J gave up 8 bases and V 0 bases, and 7 bases lay outside the gene matches. The CDR3 DNA reads as TGTGCCTGGAGTGTAACCTCAGGACAGGGGGACACCATATATTTT. Amino acid sequence: CAWSVTSGQGDTIYF.

The rearrangement links TRBV11-2 to TRBJ1-1, with D perhaps matching TRBD1 (5 bases). Germline CDR1 SGHAT, CDR2 FQNNGV. V was trimmed by 2 bases and J by 1 base, leaving 14 bases between them. The CDR3 loop spans 16 amino acids. CDR3 region: CASSLNGGLWNTEAFF. CDR3 DNA: TGTGCCAGCAGCTTAAACGGGGGTCTTTGGAACACTGAAGCTTTCTTT.

The CDR3 nucleotides read TGTGCCAGCAGTCAGTTGGGACTAGCGGGATACGAGCAGTACTTC. It codes for CASSQLGLAGYEQYF. The chain couples TRBV6-5 to TRBJ2-7, with 13 bases aligning to TRBD2. J gave up 4 bases and V 5 bases, and 5 bases lay outside the gene matches. The CDR3 extends over 15 amino acids. The germline CDR1 and CDR2 sequences are MNHEY and SVGAGI.

This chain connects TRBV18 to TRBJ1-4; maybe TRBD1 (6 bases). The ends were cut back, 4 bases at V and 4 bases at J, with 10 bases in the middle. From germline, CDR1 is KGHSH and CDR2 LQKENI. This CDR3 spans 14 amino acids. The CDR3 here is CASSLGARNEKLFF. In DNA form, the CDR3 reads TGTGCCAGCTCACTGGGGGCCCGTAATGAAAAACTGTTTTTT.

This clone came up a few times. CDR3 sequence reads: CASEPGGTGITDTQYF. In DNA form, the CDR3 reads TGTGCCAGCGAGCCTGGGGGGACAGGGATCACAGATACGCAGTATTTT. The chain joins TRBV18 to TRBJ2-3; TRBD1 aligns across 9 bases. CDR3 length equals 16 residues. Germline CDR1 is KGHSH and CDR2 is LQKENI. Losses at the gene ends were 8 bases for V and 2 bases for J; bases not matched to a gene: 11.

This clone showed up just a few times. The chain links TRBV7-2 to TRBJ1-2; weak D call: TRBD1 (5 bases). CDR3 length equals 14 residues. Trimming pared 5 bases from V and 1 base from J, leaving 11 bases between. Looked up from germline, CDR1 is SGHTA and CDR2 is FQGNSA. CDR3 coding DNA: TGTGCCAGCAGCACGACAGTACTTAACTATGGCTACACCTTC. Residues: CASSTTVLNYGYTF.

This rearrangement joins TRBV19 to TRBJ2-1, with TRBD2 matching 7 bases. CDR1 and CDR2 from the germline V gene are LNHDA and SQIVND (reference sequence). The CDR3 consists of 14 residues. Trimming cost V 5 bases and J 14 bases; bases outside gene matches: 15. Written as DNA, the CDR3 is TGTGCCAGTAGTGATGCCCCTGAGGTCGGGGGGAAGTTCTTC. It codes for CASSDAPEVGGKFF.

This clone was seen a single time. This chain connects TRBV10-3 to TRBJ1-4; D uncertain. V was trimmed by 3 bases and J by 4 bases, leaving 6 bases between them. CDR1 and CDR2 from the germline V gene are ENHRY and SYGVKD. This CDR3 comprises 13 residues. The CDR3 reads CAISDSGNEKLFF. The CDR3 DNA reads as TGTGCCATCAGTGATAGCGGTAATGAAAAACTGTTTTTT.